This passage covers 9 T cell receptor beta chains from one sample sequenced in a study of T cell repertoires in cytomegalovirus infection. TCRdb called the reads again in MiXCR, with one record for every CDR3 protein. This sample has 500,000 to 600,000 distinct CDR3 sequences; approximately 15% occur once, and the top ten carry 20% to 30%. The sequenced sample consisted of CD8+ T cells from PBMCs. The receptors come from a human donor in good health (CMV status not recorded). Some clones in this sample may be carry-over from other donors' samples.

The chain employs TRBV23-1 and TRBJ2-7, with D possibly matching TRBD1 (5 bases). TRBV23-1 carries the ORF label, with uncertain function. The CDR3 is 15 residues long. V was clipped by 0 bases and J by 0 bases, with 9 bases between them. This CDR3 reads CASSQSDNHSYEQYF. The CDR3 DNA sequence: TGCGCCAGCAGTCAATCGGACAACCACTCCTACGAGCAGTACTTC.

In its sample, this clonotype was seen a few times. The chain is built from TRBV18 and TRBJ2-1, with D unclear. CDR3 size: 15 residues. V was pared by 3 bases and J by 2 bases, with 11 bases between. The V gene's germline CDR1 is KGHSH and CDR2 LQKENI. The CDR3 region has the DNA TGTGCCAGCTCACCTCGCAGATGGACCTACAATGAGCAGTTCTTC. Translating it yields CASSPRRWTYNEQFF.

CDR3 region: CASSLKAGVGRTYGYTF. DNA of the CDR3: TGTGCCAGCAGTTTAAAGGCGGGGGTCGGACGGACCTATGGCTACACCTTC. The genes are TRBV12-3 or TRBV12-4 and TRBJ1-2; possible D gene TRBD1, 5 bases. CDR3 length equals 17 residues. V lost 2 bases, J lost 4 bases, and 20 bases lay in between.

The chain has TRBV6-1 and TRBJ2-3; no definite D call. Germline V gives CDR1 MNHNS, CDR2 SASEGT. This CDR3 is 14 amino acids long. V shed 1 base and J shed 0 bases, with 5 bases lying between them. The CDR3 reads CASSEGLSTDTQYF. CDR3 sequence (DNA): TGTGCCAGCAGTGAAGGACTTAGCACAGATACGCAGTATTTT.

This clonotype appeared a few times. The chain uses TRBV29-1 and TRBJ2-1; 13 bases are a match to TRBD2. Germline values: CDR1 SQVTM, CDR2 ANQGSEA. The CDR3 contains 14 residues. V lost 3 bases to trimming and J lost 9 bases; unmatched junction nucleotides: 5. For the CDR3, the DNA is TGCAGCGTTGAGCCGGGACTAGCGGGACTTGAGCAGTTCTTC. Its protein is CSVEPGLAGLEQFF.

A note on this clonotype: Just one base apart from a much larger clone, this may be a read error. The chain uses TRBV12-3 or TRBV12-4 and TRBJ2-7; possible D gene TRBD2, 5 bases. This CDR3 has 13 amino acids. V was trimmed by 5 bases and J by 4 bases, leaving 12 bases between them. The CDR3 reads CASSTGKAYEQYF. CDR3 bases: TGTGCCAGCAGTACCGGGAAAGCTTACGAGCAGTACTTC.

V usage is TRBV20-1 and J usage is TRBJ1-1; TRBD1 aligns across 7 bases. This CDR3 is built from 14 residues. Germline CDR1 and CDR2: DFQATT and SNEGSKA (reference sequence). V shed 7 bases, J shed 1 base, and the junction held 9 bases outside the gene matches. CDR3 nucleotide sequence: TGCAGTGTCCCGCCGCGGACAGGGAACACTGAAGCTTTCTTT. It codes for CSVPPRTGNTEAFF.

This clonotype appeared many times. CDR3: CASLSSYNEQFF. The DNA for the CDR3 is TGTGCTAGTCTGAGCTCCTACAATGAGCAGTTCTTC. The V and J genes are TRBV12-5 and TRBJ2-1; the D is unclear. V was trimmed by 8 bases and J by 0 bases, leaving 5 bases between them. The CDR3 loop spans 12 amino acids. CDR1 is LGHNT, CDR2 FRNRAP, per germline. Full variable domain (remainder filled in from reference TRBV12-5 and TRBJ2-1): DARVTQTPRHKVTEMGQEVTMRCQPILGHNTVFWYRQTMMQGLELLAYFRNRAPLDDSGMPKDRFSAEMPDATLATLKIQPSEPRDSAVYFCASLSSYNEQFFGPGTRLTVL.

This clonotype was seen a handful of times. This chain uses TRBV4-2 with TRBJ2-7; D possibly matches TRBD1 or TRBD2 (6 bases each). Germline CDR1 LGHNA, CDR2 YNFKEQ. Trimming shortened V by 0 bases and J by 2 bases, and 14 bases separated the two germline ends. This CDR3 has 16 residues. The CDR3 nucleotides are TGTGCCAGCAGCCAAGATGCCGGGGGCGCGACCTACGAGCAGTACTTC. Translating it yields CASSQDAGGATYEQYF.